The 3 T cell receptor beta chains reported below all come from one sample, sequenced in a study of cytotoxic CD8 clonotypes in ibrutinib-treated CLL. Method: immunoSEQ multiplex PCR; TCRdb's copy keeps in-frame clones and lacks some. Of 200,000 to 250,000 clones listed, around 75% are singletons. Source: PBMCs, taken after 12 months of ibrutinib treatment. The receptors stem from a human donor with chronic lymphocytic leukemia.

The sample holds a few counts of this clone. This chain joins TRBV30 and TRBJ1-4, with TRBD1 identical over 7 bases. This CDR3 has 12 residues. Germline CDR1 and CDR2: GTSNPN and SVGIG (reference sequence). V lost 5 bases and J lost 5; bases outside the gene matches: 2. CDR3 region: CAWSDRNEKLFF. Here the CDR3 DNA reads TGTGCCTGGTCGGACAGGAATGAAAAACTGTTTTTT.

The rearrangement uses TRBV19 and TRBJ1-2; D uncertain. Germline-derived CDR1 and CDR2 are LNHDA and SQIVND (reference sequence). Trimming took 4 bases from V and 2 from J, leaving 8 bases between them. CDR3 length equals 13 residues. CDR3 sequence reads: CASSNAGNYGYTF. CDR3 nucleotide sequence: TGTGCCAGTAGTAACGCAGGAAACTATGGCTACACCTTC.

Only a few counts were recorded for this clone. The chain employs TRBV5-1 and TRBJ1-6; 7 bases are a match to TRBD1. This CDR3 contains 14 residues. With V trimmed by 4 bases and J by 11 bases, 9 bases remained unmatched. CDR1 and CDR2 from the germline V gene are SGHRS and YFSETQ. The chain's CDR3 is CASSATGTHAPLHF. In nucleotides, the CDR3 is TGCGCCAGCAGCGCGACAGGGACCCATGCACCCCTCCACTTT.